This T cell receptor beta chain was retrieved from a study of shared clonotypes between healthy human individuals. This CDR3 spans 16 amino acids. Per the germline V gene, CDR1 is SGHRS and CDR2 is YFSETQ. V was trimmed by 0 bases and J by 5 bases, leaving 15 bases between them. Study observations and caveats: A reduction in generation probabilities was seen for non-shared clonotypes relative to those shared by all four donors. Shared clonotypes: about 5.3% naive CD4, around 3.7% naive CD8, 2.3% memory CD4, under 0.5% memory CD8. Memory subsets generally showed lower estimated richness than naive subsets.

Assay: immunoSEQ multiplex PCR; the TCRdb copy retains only in-frame clones and omits some. The data contain 800,000 to 1,200,000 clones, around 82% of them singletons. As for this clone: The antigen remains undetermined.

All donors qualified as healthy HIV-negative adults and had experienced no recent acute infections or vaccinations. The clonotype comes from a man aged 18 to 29 in good health. Some clones in this sample may be carry-over from other donors' samples. The chain recombines TRBV5-1 with TRBJ2-1, with a possible D match to TRBD2 (6 bases). The sequencing sample was made of memory CD4+ T cells from PBMCs. Subset specified: CD45RA-negative fraction. As DNA, the CDR3 is TGCGCCAGCAGCTTGGATCCGTTGGGGGGAGACAATGAGCAGTTCTTC. Translating it yields CASSLDPLGGDNEQFF.